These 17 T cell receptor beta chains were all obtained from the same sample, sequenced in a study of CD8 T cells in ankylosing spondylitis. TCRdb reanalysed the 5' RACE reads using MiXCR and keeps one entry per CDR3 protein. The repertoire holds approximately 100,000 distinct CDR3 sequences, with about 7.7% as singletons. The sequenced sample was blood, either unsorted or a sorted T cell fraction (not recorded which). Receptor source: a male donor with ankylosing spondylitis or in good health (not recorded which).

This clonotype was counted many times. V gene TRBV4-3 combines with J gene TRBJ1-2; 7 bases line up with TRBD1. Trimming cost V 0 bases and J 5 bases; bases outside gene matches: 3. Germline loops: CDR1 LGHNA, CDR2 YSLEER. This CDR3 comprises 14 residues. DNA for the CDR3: TGCGCCAGCAGCCAAGAGACAGGGCCTTATGGCTACACCTTC. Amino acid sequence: CASSQETGPYGYTF.

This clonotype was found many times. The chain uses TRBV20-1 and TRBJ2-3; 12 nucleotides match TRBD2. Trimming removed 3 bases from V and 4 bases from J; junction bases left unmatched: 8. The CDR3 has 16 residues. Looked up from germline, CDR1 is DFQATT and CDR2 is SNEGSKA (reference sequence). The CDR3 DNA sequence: TGCAGTGCTAGGCCTAGCGGGGGGGGCTTCGCAGATACGCAGTATTTT. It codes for CSARPSGGGFADTQYF.

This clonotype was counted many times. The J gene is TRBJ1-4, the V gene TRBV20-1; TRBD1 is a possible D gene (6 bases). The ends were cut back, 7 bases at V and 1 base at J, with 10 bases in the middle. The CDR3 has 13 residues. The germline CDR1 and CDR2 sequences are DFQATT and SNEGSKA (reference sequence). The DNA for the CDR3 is TGCAGTGTTTGGACAGAAACTAATGAAAAACTGTTTTTT. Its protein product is CSVWTETNEKLFF.

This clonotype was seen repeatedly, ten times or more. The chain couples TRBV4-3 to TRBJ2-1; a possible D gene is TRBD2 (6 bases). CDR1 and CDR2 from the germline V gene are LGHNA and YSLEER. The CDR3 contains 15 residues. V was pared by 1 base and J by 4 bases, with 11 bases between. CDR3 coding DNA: TGCGCCAGCAGCCAAGTAAATCGGGGGTACAATGAGCAGTTCTTC. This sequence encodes CASSQVNRGYNEQFF.

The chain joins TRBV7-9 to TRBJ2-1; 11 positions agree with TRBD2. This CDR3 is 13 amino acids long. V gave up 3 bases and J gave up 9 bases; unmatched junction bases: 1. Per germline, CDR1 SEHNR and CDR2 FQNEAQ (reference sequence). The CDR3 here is CASSLTSGTEQFF. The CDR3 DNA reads TGTGCCAGCAGCTTGACTAGCGGGACTGAGCAGTTCTTC. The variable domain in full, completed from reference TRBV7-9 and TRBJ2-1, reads DTGVSQNPRHKITKRGQNVTFRCDPISEHNRLYWYRQTLGQGPEFLTYFQNEAQLEKSRLLSDRFSAERPKGSFSTLEIQRTEQGDSAMYLCASSLTSGTEQFFGPGTRLTVL.

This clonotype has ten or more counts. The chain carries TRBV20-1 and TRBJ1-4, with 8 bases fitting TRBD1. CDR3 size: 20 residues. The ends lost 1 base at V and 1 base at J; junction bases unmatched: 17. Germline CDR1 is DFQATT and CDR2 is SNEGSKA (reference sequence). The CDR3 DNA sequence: TGCAGTGCTAGAGCTATAAAGGGACAGGTATCTGCCGGAACTAATGAAAAACTGTTTTTT. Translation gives CSARAIKGQVSAGTNEKLFF.

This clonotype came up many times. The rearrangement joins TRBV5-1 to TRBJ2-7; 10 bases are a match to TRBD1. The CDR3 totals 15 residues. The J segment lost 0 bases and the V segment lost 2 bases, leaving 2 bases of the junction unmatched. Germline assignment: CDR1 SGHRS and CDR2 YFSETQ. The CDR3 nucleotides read TGCGCCAGCAGCTTAGGGACAGGGGACTCCTACGAGCAGTACTTC. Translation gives CASSLGTGDSYEQYF.

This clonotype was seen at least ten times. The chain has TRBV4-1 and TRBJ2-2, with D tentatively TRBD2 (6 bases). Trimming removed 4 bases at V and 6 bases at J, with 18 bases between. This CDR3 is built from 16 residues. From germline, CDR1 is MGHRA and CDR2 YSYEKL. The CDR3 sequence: CASSRRDSTAPGELFF. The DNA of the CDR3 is TGCGCCAGCAGCCGCCGGGACTCTACTGCCCCCGGGGAGCTGTTTTTT.

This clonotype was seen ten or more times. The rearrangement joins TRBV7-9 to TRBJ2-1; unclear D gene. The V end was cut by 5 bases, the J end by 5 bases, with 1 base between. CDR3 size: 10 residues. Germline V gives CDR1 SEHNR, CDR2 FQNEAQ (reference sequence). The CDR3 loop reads CASSNNEQFF. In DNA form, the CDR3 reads TGTGCCAGCAGCAACAATGAGCAGTTCTTC.

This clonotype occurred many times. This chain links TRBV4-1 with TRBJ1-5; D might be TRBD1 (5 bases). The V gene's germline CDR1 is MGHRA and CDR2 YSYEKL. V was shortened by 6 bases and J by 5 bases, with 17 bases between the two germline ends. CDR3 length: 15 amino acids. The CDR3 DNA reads TGCGCCAGCAGTGCAGCACAGGTTGTTGATCAGCCCCAGCATTTT. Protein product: CASSAAQVVDQPQHF.

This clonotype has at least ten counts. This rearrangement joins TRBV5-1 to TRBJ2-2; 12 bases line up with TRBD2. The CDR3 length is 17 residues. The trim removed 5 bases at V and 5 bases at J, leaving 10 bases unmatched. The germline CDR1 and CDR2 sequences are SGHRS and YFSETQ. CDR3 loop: CASRAHGLAGTTGELFF. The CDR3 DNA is TGCGCCAGCAGAGCCCATGGACTAGCGGGAACTACCGGGGAGCTGTTTTTT.

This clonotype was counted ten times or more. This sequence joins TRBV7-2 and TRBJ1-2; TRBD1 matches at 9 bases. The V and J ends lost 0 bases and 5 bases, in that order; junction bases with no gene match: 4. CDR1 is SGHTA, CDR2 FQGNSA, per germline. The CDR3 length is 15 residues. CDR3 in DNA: TGTGCCAGCAGCTTAGCCCCGGGACAGGGATATGGCTACACCTTC. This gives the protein CASSLAPGQGYGYTF. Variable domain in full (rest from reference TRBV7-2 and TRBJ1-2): GAGVSQSPSNKVTEKGKDVELRCDPISGHTALYWYRQSLGQGLEFLIYFQGNSAPDKSGLPSDRFSAERTGGSVSTLTIQRTQQEDSAVYLCASSLAPGQGYGYTFGSGTRLTVV.

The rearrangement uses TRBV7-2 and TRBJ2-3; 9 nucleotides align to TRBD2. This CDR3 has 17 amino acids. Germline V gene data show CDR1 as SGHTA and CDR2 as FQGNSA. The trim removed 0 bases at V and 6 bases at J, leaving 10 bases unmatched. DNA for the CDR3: TGTGCCAGCAGCTTAGCGAGCCCAGCGGGGGGAGGGGATACGCAGTATTTT. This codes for CASSLASPAGGGDTQYF.

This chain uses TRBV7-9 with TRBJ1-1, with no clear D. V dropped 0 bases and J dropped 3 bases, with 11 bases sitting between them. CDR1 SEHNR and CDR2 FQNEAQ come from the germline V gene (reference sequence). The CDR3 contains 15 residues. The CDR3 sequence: CASSLAEGIYTEAFF. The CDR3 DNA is TGTGCCAGCAGCTTAGCGGAGGGAATCTACACTGAAGCTTTCTTT.

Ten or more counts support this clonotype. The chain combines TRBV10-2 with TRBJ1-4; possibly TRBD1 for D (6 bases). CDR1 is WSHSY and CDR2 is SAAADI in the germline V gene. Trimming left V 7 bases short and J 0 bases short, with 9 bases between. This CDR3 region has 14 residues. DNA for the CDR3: TGCGCCAGCACCCGGGACACAACTAATGAAAAACTGTTTTTT. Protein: CASTRDTTNEKLFF.

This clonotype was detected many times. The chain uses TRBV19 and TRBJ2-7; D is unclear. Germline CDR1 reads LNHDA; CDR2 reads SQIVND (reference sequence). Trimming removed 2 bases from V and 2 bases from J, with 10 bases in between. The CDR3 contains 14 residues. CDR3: CASSINSAPYEQYF. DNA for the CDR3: TGTGCCAGTAGTATAAACAGCGCTCCCTACGAGCAGTACTTC.

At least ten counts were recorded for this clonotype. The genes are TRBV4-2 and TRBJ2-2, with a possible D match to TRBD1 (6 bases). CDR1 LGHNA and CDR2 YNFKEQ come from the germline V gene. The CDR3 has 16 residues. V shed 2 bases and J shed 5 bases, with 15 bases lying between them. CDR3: CASSQQDRTETGELFF. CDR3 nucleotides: TGTGCCAGCAGCCAACAAGATAGGACAGAAACCGGGGAGCTGTTTTTT.